This T cell receptor (beta chain) appears in the sequencing data of a study of T cells in Graves' hyperthyroidism and ophthalmopathy. Authors of the study amplified TCR beta CDR3 regions from RNA transcripts. The study used the HTBI primer set for a first-round RT-PCR of the TCR CDR3. TCRdb recomputed calls from the multiplex PCR reads with MiXCR, one row per CDR3 protein. Of some 560,000 distinct CDR3 sequences in the sample, less than 15% are singletons; the top ten hold around 13%. Germline CDR1 and CDR2: KGHSH and LQKENI. The V gene end was trimmed by 0 bases and the J gene end by 4 bases; junction bases not matched to a gene: 7. This CDR3 region has 16 residues. This clonotype appeared many times. No progression to ophthalmopathy during 18 months of follow-up defined stable disease. Participants, patients aged 18 to 65, had newly diagnosed hyperthyroidism with a duration under 2 months.

The sequencing sample was made of blood. V is TRBV18 and J is TRBJ2-7, with TRBD1 identical over 9 bases. The source is a woman aged 40-49 years with Graves' hyperthyroidism. CDR3 in amino acids: CASSPPSGTGRYEQYF. The CDR3 region has the DNA TGTGCCAGCTCACCACCGAGCGGGACAGGGCGGTACGAGCAGTACTTC.